This TCR beta chain was captured in a study of technical replicates of blood from a few donors. Germline CDR1 ENHRY, CDR2 SYGVKD. V lost 5 bases and J lost 0, with 7 bases in between. This CDR3 is 14 amino acids long. TCRdb's copy holds only in-frame clones and misses some; the assay was immunoSEQ multiplex PCR. The data hold some 48,000 clones, with roughly 95% observed a single time. The chain carries TRBV10-3 and TRBJ1-4; D remains unclear. The source material was T cells isolated from PBMCs. The TCR sequence derives from a human donor in good health. The DNA for the CDR3 is TGTGCCATCAGTAGGACTGCAACTAATGAAAAACTGTTTTTT. Translating it yields CAISRTATNEKLFF.